This T cell receptor beta chain was sequenced for a study of chronic HIV infection and antiretroviral therapy (dated by TCRdb to the mid-2010s). The V end loses 6 bases and the J end loses 10 bases, and a stretch of 16 bases separates them. The germline V gene gives CDR1 as MDHEN and CDR2 as SYDVKM. The CDR3 starts with the cysteine, ends with the phenylalanine, and has 14 residues. Only the CDR3 part of the read is kept: 42 bases, read in frame from the first base. Receptor libraries were prepared by 5' RACE. These reads were obtained on an Illumina MiSeq. The public reads were run again by TCRdb, first through fastp at Q25 and then through MiXCR, and only productive beta chains were kept. When rows share a CDR3 protein, they turn into one entry using the most common DNA and genes. This sample holds about 38,000 distinct CDR3 sequences; 8.2% were observed only once. Clones ranked in the top ten supply under 3.5% of the sample.

This clonotype was counted between two and nine times. It has no known antigen specificity. Base qualities were left out, and no much larger clone turns up one base away. The receptor comes from an adult who had HIV and had not received antiretroviral therapy, or was an uninfected healthy control (not recorded which). The sample consisted of peripheral blood. The rearrangement combines TRBV28 with TRBJ1-6; the D gene cannot be resolved reliably. The sequence in DNA is TGTGCCAGCAGGTTGCCAGGTGGTGACTCACCCCTCCACTTT. It translates to CASRLPGGDSPLHF.